This T cell receptor beta chain was sequenced during a study of cytomegalovirus exposure and HLA in healthy donors. Germline CDR1 is MNHNS and CDR2 is SASEGT. The junction had 5 bases not matched to a gene; V was cut back by 6 bases and J by 4 bases. The CDR3 has 14 amino acids. PCR primers comprised 60 Vbeta and 13 Jbeta primers. Produced via immunoSEQ multiplex PCR; TCRdb's table is partial and in-frame only. Here the sample spans about 120,000 clones, around 78% being singletons. The rearrangement links TRBV6-1 to TRBJ1-5, with 8 bases identical to TRBD1. This TCR was recovered from a woman in her thirties or forties in good health and CMV-seronegative. Sequencing was performed on PBMCs. The CDR3 reads CASRRTGRNQPQHF. The CDR3 DNA follows: TGTGCCAGCAGGCGGACAGGGAGGAATCAGCCCCAGCATTTT.